This T cell receptor (beta chain) came from a study of T cells in tuberculosis. As for the study in general: T cells were selected with CD1B tetramers loaded with glucose monomycolate.

Only a few counts were recorded for this clone. After thawing and overnight rest, PBMC were stained with GMM-loaded CD1B tetramer, viability dye and anti-CD3 for sorting. The CD1B tetramers carried C32 glucose monomycolate purified from Rhodococcus equi. Tetramer-sorted PBMC had been CD14 monocyte-depleted before freezing. Sequencing of TCR-alpha and TCR-beta chains was unpaired. Repertoires were generated with immunoSEQ multiplex PCR, while TCRdb's copy carries only in-frame clones and drops some. The sample contains nearly 60,000 clones, approximately 86% of which appear only once. Germline values: CDR1 GTSNPN, CDR2 SVGIG (reference sequence). This CDR3 contains 16 residues. Trimming removed 2 bases from V and 5 bases from J; junction bases left unmatched: 14.

The V and J genes are TRBV30 and TRBJ1-2; 7 nucleotides agree with TRBD1. The TCR comes from an adult woman with latent tuberculosis. The sequencing input was CD1b-GMM tetramer-negative cells sorted from PBMCs. The CDR3 protein is CAWSSGRTGIIYGYTF. In DNA form, the CDR3 reads TGTGCCTGGAGTAGCGGGAGGACAGGAATAATATATGGCTACACCTTC. Combining the CDR3 with reference TRBV30 and TRBJ1-2 gives the whole variable domain SQTIHQWPATLVQPVGSPLSLECTVEGTSNPNLYWYRQAAGRGLQLLFYSVGIGQISSEVPQNLSASRPQDRQFILSSKKLLLSDSGFYLCAWSSGRTGIIYGYTFGSGTRLTVV.